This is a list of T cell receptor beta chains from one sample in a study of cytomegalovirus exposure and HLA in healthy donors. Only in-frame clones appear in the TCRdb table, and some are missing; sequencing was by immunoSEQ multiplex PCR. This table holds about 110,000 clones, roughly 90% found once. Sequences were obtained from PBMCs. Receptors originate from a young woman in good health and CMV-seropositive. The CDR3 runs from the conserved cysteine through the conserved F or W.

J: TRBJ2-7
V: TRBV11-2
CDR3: CASRPKYSGGNYEQYF

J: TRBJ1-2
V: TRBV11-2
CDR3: CASSLWTGGFIETF

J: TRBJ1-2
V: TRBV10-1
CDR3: CASSGDSDYGYTF

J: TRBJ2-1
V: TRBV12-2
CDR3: CASRLEGVSYNEQFF

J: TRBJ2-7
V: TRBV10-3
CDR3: CAISDRTDYEQYF

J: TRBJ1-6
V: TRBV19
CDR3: CASRPGGGNSPLHF

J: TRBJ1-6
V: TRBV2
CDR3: CASSGTGTISPLHF

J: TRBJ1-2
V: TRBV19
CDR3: CASSMRVRDEIYGYTF

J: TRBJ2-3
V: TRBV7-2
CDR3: CASSLTASGTTQYF

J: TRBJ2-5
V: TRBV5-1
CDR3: CASRDLAGAQETQYF

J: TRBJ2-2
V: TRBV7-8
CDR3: CASSSRRGTGELFF

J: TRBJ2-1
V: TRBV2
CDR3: CASSESGINSYNEQFF

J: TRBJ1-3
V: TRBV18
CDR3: CASSPGGNTIYF

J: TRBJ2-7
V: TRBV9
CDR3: CASSVGLAGPSYEQYF

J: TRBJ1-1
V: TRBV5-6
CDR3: CASRSTGETEAFF

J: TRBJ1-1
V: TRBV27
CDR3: CASSLFTGGAGTEAFF

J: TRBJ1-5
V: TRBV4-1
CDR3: CASSQGRARGNQPQHF

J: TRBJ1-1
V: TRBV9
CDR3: CASSVGGDPRAEAFF

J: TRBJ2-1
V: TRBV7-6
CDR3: CASSSRDNSYNEQFF

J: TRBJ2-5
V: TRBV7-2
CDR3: CASSSGQDGLIYYQETQYF

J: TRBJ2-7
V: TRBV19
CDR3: CASSIGPRREQYF

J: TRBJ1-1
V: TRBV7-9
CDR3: CASSWGQGLGTEAFF

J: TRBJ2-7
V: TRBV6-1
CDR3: CASSETGGTYEQYF

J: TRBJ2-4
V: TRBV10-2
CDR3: CASSPGQLLAKNIQYF

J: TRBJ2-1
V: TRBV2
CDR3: CASSETLALDEQFF

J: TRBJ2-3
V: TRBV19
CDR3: CASKSVSSTDTQYF

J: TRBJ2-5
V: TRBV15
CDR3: CATSRDRGTSGQETQYF

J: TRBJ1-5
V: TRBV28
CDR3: CASSTGTKNQPQHF

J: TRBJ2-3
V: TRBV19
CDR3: CASSGKAQGARDTQYF

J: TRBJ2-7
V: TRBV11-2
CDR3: CASSPQGRVGYEQYF

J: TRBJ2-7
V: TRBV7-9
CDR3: CASSSARAYEQYF

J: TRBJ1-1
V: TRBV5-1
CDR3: CASSFMTGGPGEKLNTEAFF

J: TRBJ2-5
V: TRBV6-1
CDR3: CASNHGAAEETQYF